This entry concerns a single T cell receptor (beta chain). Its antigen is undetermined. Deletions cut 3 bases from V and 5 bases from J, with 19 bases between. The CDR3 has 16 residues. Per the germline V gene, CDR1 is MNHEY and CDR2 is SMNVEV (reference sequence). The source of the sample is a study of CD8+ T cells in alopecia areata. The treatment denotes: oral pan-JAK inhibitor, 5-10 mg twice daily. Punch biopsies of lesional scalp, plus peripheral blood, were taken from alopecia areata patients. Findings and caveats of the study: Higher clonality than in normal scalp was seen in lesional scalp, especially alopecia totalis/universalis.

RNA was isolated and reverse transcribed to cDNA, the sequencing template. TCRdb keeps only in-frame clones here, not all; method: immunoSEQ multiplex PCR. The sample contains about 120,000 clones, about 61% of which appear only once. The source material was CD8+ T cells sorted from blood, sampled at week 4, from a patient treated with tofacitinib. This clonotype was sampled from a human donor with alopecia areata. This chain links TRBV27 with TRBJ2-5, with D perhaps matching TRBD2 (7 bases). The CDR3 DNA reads TGTGCCAGCAGTTTCTCCATCGTGAGGGGGGGTGAGACCCAGTACTTC. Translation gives CASSFSIVRGGETQYF.